The 2 T cell receptor beta chains below come from one sample, sequenced in a study of glioma-infiltrating T cells after dendritic cell vaccination. This table comes from immunoSEQ multiplex PCR, and its TCRdb copy is limited to in-frame clones, with some not included. The sample records 99,000 or so clones, 90% being singletons. Time point indicated: after dendritic cell vaccination, including at tumor progression/relapse. This sample comprised blood, obtained after dendritic cell vaccination. The receptor set was obtained from a human donor with glioblastoma.

The rearrangement uses TRBV30 and TRBJ2-1; tentatively, D is TRBD1 (6 bases). The germline V gene encodes CDR1 GTSNPN and CDR2 SVGIG (reference sequence). The CDR3 length is 14 residues. The V gene lost 0 bases and the J gene lost 7 bases, with 13 bases spanning the gap. This chain's CDR3 is CAWSVTGNGNEQFF. In DNA form, the CDR3 reads TGTGCCTGGAGTGTAACAGGGAATGGGAATGAGCAGTTCTTC.

Worth noting for this clone: An end of the junction does not agree with germline; a read error may underlie this. This chain connects TRBV6-1 to TRBJ1-4; TRBD1 matches 8 bases. Per the germline V gene, CDR1 is MNHNS and CDR2 is SASEGT. CDR3 length: 12 amino acids. The CDR3 loop is CASSEAGQGVIF. The CDR3 nucleotides read TGTGCCAGCAGTGAAGCAGGACAGGGTGTTATCTTT.